Following are 11 T cell receptor beta chains from one sample sequenced in a study of blood T cell repertoires in COVID-19 (TCRdb year 2020). The method behind the library was the immunoSEQ multiplex PCR assay. Not all clones reach the TCRdb copy of this immuneACCESS table, which keeps in-frame sequences only. Checked studies attribute under half of the gap to unresolved V genes and leave the rest unexplained. Present in this sample are 200,000 to 250,000 clones, approximately 83% of which were seen just once. The biggest ten clones account for 6.5% to 9% of the sample. The sample consisted of peripheral blood. The source of these receptors is a woman in her 50s with acute or convalescent COVID-19.

V usage is TRBV19 and J usage is TRBJ2-1; 11 bases are a match to TRBD2. J was trimmed by 7 bases and V by 5 bases; bases with no gene match: 4. Looked up from germline, CDR1 is LNHDA and CDR2 is SQIVND (reference sequence). The CDR3 runs to 14 residues. CDR3 DNA: TGTGCCAGTAGTCCTAGCGGGAGGATTAATGAGCAGTTCTTC. Its protein product is CASSPSGRINEQFF.

CDR3 protein: CASRGGPGELFF. The CDR3, as DNA: TGTGCCAGTAGGGGGGGGCCCGGGGAGCTGTTTTTT. The genes are TRBV19 and TRBJ2-2; maybe TRBD2 (7 bases). V dropped 6 bases and J dropped 6 bases, with 8 bases sitting between them. CDR1 and CDR2 from the germline V gene are LNHDA and SQIVND (reference sequence). This CDR3 has 12 residues.

This chain uses TRBV28 with TRBJ1-2; D possibly corresponds to TRBD1 (5 bases). Trimming pared 5 bases from V and 4 bases from J, leaving 11 bases between. The CDR3 extends over 13 amino acids. Looked up from germline, CDR1 is MDHEN and CDR2 is SYDVKM. CDR3 sequence (DNA): TGTGCCAGCAGTCCGGGGGTTTCCTATGGCTACACCTTC. Protein sequence: CASSPGVSYGYTF.

The J gene is TRBJ2-5, the V gene TRBV24-1; 9 nucleotides line up with TRBD2. After removal of 3 bases from V and 5 bases from J, the junction contained 6 bases not matched to a gene. The CDR3 runs to 15 residues. Germline V gives CDR1 KGHDR, CDR2 SFDVKD. CDR3 region: CATSDGGGARETQYF. The CDR3 DNA reads as TGTGCCACCAGTGATGGCGGGGGGGCGAGGGAGACCCAGTACTTC.

This sequence joins TRBV9 and TRBJ1-4, with D perhaps matching TRBD1 (5 bases). This CDR3 region has 15 residues. The V end lost 0 bases, the J end lost 3 bases, and 9 bases lay between the germline ends. The germline CDR1 and CDR2 sequences are SGDLS and YYNGEE. The CDR3 loop is CASSVEGRANEKLFF. CDR3 bases: TGTGCCAGCAGCGTAGAGGGGAGGGCTAATGAAAAACTGTTTTTT.

The genes are TRBV6-5 and TRBJ1-1; TRBD1 matches 9 bases. From germline, CDR1 is MNHEY and CDR2 SVGAGI. The trim removed 7 bases at V and 6 bases at J, leaving 9 bases unmatched. The CDR3 covers 14 residues. As DNA, the CDR3 is TGTGCCAGCAATCTTGGACAGGGGACGCCTGAAGCTTTCTTT. Its protein product is CASNLGQGTPEAFF.

The chain is built from TRBV28 and TRBJ1-3; possibly TRBD1 for D (6 bases). V lost 2 bases, J lost 0 bases, and 17 bases lay in between. The CDR3 covers 18 residues. Germline lookup yields CDR1 MDHEN and CDR2 SYDVKM. Here the CDR3 reads CASSLPGVTLSSGNTIYF. The DNA for the CDR3 is TGTGCCAGCAGTTTACCAGGGGTTACCCTCAGCTCTGGAAACACCATATATTTT.

The chain uses TRBV19 and TRBJ2-6, with D perhaps TRBD2 (5 bases). V was pared by 7 bases and J by 1 base, with 11 bases between. Per the germline V gene, CDR1 is LNHDA and CDR2 is SQIVND (reference sequence). The CDR3 is made up of 15 amino acids. The CDR3 here is CASTAQRSGANVLTF. In nucleotides, the CDR3 is TGTGCCAGTACCGCTCAGCGGTCTGGGGCCAACGTCCTGACTTTC.

The genes are TRBV5-1 and TRBJ2-2, with TRBD1 matching 9 bases. CDR1 and CDR2 from the germline V gene are SGHRS and YFSETQ. The CDR3 runs to 17 residues. V lost 2 bases, J lost 7 bases, and 12 bases stayed unmatched. The CDR3 nucleotides are TGCGCCAGCAGCTTTGCCGGGACAGGGAACTTCCACGGGGAGCTGTTTTTT. Translating gives CASSFAGTGNFHGELFF.

This clone was counted a single time. This chain joins TRBV2 and TRBJ2-7; weak D call: TRBD1 (5 bases). V lost 7 bases and J lost 7, with 23 bases in between. The CDR3 is 15 amino acids. Germline values: CDR1 SNHLY, CDR2 FYNNEI. CDR3 coding DNA: TGTGCCAGCAATTTTATTGGGGCCTCCGTTTGGGAGCAGTACTTC. Protein: CASNFIGASVWEQYF.

The rearrangement uses TRBV6-2 or TRBV6-3 and TRBJ1-6, with 7 positions matching TRBD1. V lost 5 bases and J lost 7; bases outside the gene matches: 2. Germline V lookup: CDR1 MNHEY, CDR2 SVGEGT. The CDR3 sequence is 13 residues long. The CDR3 loop reads CASSGTENSPLHF. As DNA, the CDR3 is TGTGCCAGCAGTGGGACAGAAAATTCACCCCTCCACTTT.